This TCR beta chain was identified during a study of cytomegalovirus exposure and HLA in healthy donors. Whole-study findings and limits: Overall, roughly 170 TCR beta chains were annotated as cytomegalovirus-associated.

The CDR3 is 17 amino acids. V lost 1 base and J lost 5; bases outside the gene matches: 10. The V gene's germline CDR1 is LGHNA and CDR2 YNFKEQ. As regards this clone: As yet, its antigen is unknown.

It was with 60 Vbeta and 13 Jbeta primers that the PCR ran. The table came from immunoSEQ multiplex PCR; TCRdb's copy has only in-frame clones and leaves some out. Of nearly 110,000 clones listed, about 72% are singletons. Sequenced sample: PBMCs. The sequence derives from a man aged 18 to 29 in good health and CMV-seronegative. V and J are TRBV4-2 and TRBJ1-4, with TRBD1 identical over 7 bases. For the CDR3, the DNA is TGTGCCAGCAGCCAAGGGAAAGGGCCAGGGGGAAATGAAAAACTGTTTTTT. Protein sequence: CASSQGKGPGGNEKLFF.